A single T cell receptor beta chain is shown here with its context. The data were taken from a study of cytomegalovirus exposure and HLA in healthy donors. Primers included in the PCR were 60 Vbeta and 13 Jbeta primers. Sequencing was performed with immunoSEQ multiplex PCR; in TCRdb, only in-frame clones are kept and a portion is missing. The table has about 130,000 clones, about 76% seen once. The clonotype was recovered from a woman aged 60-75 years in good health and CMV-seropositive. Source material: PBMCs.

The CDR3 protein is CSVNIWTGNSPLHF. The CDR3 DNA follows: TGCAGCGTTAATATTTGGACAGGGAATTCACCCCTCCACTTT. The rearrangement joins TRBV29-1 to TRBJ1-6, with 8 bases lining up with TRBD1. The germline V gene encodes CDR1 SQVTM and CDR2 ANQGSEA. This CDR3 comprises 14 residues. J lost 7 bases, V lost 5 bases, and 7 bases had no gene match.